These T cell receptor beta chains were read from a single sample in a study of T cells after yellow fever vaccination. From the 5' RACE reads, TCRdb called clonotypes with MiXCR, one entry per CDR3 protein. The table records about 85,000 distinct CDR3 sequences, roughly 14% of them present only once. The input for sequencing was CD8+ T cells not binding an NS4B(214-222) dextramer, sorted from PBMCs, taken approximately 20 days after the first yellow fever vaccination. The receptors stem from a man in his late teens or twenties who received the YFV17D yellow fever vaccine. The CDR3 runs from the conserved cysteine through the conserved F or W. D genes are given only for firm matches. The size entry is marked missing in some rows and otherwise reads once, few, many or a size class.

V	D	J	size	CDR3	DNA
TRBV5-5	.	TRBJ2-1	.	CASSAGTHDEQFF	TGTGCCAGCAGCGCCGGGACTCACGATGAGCAGTTCTTC
TRBV3-1	TRBD1	TRBJ2-3	few	CASSHPEDRQDTQYF	TGTGCCAGCAGCCACCCTGAGGACAGGCAAGATACGCAGTATTTT
TRBV12-3/TRBV12-4	.	TRBJ1-2	many	CASSTGTYYGYTF	TGTGCCAGCAGCACAGGGACGTACTATGGCTACACCTTC
TRBV6-6	.	TRBJ2-1	.	CASSYDLYNEQFF	TGTGCCAGCAGTTACGACCTGTACAATGAGCAGTTCTTC
TRBV19	.	TRBJ1-1	few	CASSIIFPPNTEAFF	TGTGCCAGTAGTATTATTTTCCCGCCGAACACTGAAGCTTTCTTT
TRBV6-2/TRBV6-3	.	TRBJ2-5	.	CASSPRPLEQETQYF	TGTGCCAGCAGTCCTCGCCCTCTAGAACAAGAGACCCAGTACTTC
TRBV4-1	TRBD1	TRBJ1-1	.	CASSQTGEHTEAFF	TGCGCCAGCAGCCAAACAGGGGAGCACACTGAAGCTTTCTTT
TRBV30	TRBD1	TRBJ1-5	few	CAWSGGTVSNQPQHF	TGTGCCTGGAGTGGGGGGACAGTCAGCAATCAGCCCCAGCATTTT
TRBV10-3	TRBD1	TRBJ1-2	.	CAISNRGYYGYTF	TGTGCCATCAGTAACAGGGGCTACTATGGCTACACCTTC
TRBV27	.	TRBJ2-2	.	CASSIGQNTGELFF	TGTGCCAGCAGTATTGGGCAAAACACCGGGGAGCTGTTTTTT
TRBV28	.	TRBJ1-1	.	CASSFASAGGEAFF	TGTGCCAGCAGTTTTGCGTCAGCGGGCGGAGAGGCTTTCTTT
TRBV7-2	.	TRBJ1-2	few	CASSLAPGFYGYTF	TGTGCCAGCAGCTTAGCTCCAGGCTTCTATGGCTACACCTTC
TRBV4-1	.	TRBJ1-2	few	CASSQSMGVNYGYTF	TGCGCCAGCAGCCAATCTATGGGGGTCAACTATGGCTACACCTTC
TRBV4-3	TRBD1	TRBJ2-2	.	CASSQLIADRGKFTGELFF	TGCGCCAGCAGCCAACTCATCGCCGACAGGGGCAAATTCACCGGGGAGCTGTTTTTT
TRBV4-1	TRBD2	TRBJ2-1	few	CASSQVLAGKGEQFF	TGCGCCAGCAGCCAAGTCCTAGCGGGGAAGGGTGAGCAGTTCTTC
TRBV5-1	.	TRBJ1-1	few	CASSRQGKTEAFF	TGCGCCAGCAGTAGGCAGGGCAAGACTGAAGCTTTCTTT
TRBV12-3/TRBV12-4	TRBD2	TRBJ2-3	few	CASSPGTSSDTQYF	TGTGCCAGCAGCCCCGGGACTAGCTCAGATACGCAGTATTTT
TRBV5-1	TRBD1	TRBJ2-3	many	CASSLVTGGADTQYF	TGCGCCAGCAGCTTGGTAACAGGGGGAGCAGATACGCAGTATTTT
TRBV10-1	.	TRBJ2-3	few	CASSEISRDTQYF	TGCGCCAGCAGTGAGATATCTAGAGATACGCAGTATTTT
TRBV28	.	TRBJ2-1	few	CASSSGVSSYNEQFF	TGTGCCAGCAGTTCTGGGGTGAGCTCCTACAATGAGCAGTTCTTC
TRBV6-2/TRBV6-3	.	TRBJ2-3	.	CASSYYQAGAAQYF	TGTGCCAGCAGTTACTACCAGGCCGGGGCCGCGCAGTATTTT
TRBV30	TRBD2	TRBJ2-7	few	CAWSSSGGYEQYF	TGTGCCTGGAGTAGTAGCGGGGGGTACGAGCAGTACTTC
TRBV4-2	TRBD2	TRBJ2-5	many	CASSQDSGGAETQYF	TGTGCCAGCAGCCAAGATAGCGGGGGGGCCGAGACCCAGTACTTC
TRBV6-2/TRBV6-3	.	TRBJ2-1	few	CARQAVPYNEQFF	TGTGCCAGGCAGGCGGTCCCCTACAATGAGCAGTTCTTC
TRBV9	.	TRBJ1-3	few	CASSVLMKGPIYF	TGTGCCAGCAGCGTCTTAATGAAGGGACCCATATATTTT
TRBV18	.	TRBJ2-1	few	CASSPTNGNLNEQFF	TGTGCCAGCTCACCGACAAACGGCAACCTCAATGAGCAGTTCTTC
TRBV18	.	TRBJ2-3	few	CASSPACLLTDTQYF	TGTGCCAGCTCACCAGCTTGCCTCCTCACAGATACGCAGTATTTT
TRBV12-3/TRBV12-4	.	TRBJ1-5	.	CASSLGTDSYAQHF	TGTGCCAGCAGCCTAGGGACGGATTCATACGCCCAGCATTTT
TRBV10-3	.	TRBJ2-1	.	CAITTGTMAYNEQFF	TGTGCCATCACTACAGGGACCATGGCCTACAATGAGCAGTTCTTC
TRBV12-3/TRBV12-4	TRBD2	TRBJ2-1	.	CAIAGAVSEQFF	TGTGCCATAGCGGGGGCGGTTAGTGAGCAGTTCTTC
TRBV11-2	TRBD2	TRBJ2-1	.	CASSLVGSGVSSYNEQFF	TGTGCCAGCAGCTTAGTCGGTAGCGGGGTAAGCTCCTACAATGAGCAGTTCTTC
TRBV10-3	TRBD1	TRBJ2-3	few	CAIDRGPTDTQYF	TGTGCCATCGACAGGGGGCCGACAGATACGCAGTATTTT
TRBV7-9	.	TRBJ2-1	.	CASAGSSYNEQFF	TGTGCCAGCGCCGGGAGCTCCTACAATGAGCAGTTCTTC
TRBV6-1	.	TRBJ2-5	few	CASSDNSPDQYF	TGTGCCAGCAGTGATAACAGCCCAGACCAGTACTTC
TRBV7-9	.	TRBJ2-1	few	CASSSPTGSIHNEQFF	TGTGCCAGCAGCTCCCCGACAGGCTCGATCCACAATGAGCAGTTCTTC
TRBV6-5	.	TRBJ1-2	few	CASSYDPGGEGYGYTF	TGTGCCAGCAGTTACGACCCGGGGGGGGAGGGCTATGGCTACACCTTC
TRBV29-1	.	TRBJ1-1	few	CSVEGVIGTEAFF	TGCAGCGTTGAAGGAGTTATCGGCACTGAAGCTTTCTTT
TRBV5-1	.	TRBJ2-4	many	CAGEEGRAKNIQYF	TGCGCCGGCGAGGAAGGACGAGCCAAAAACATTCAGTACTTC
TRBV7-6	.	TRBJ2-5	few	CASSLGVVPSETQYF	TGTGCCAGCAGCTTAGGGGTAGTTCCCTCAGAGACCCAGTACTTC
TRBV7-9	.	TRBJ2-2	.	CASSLEGGPPGELFF	TGTGCCAGCAGCTTAGAAGGGGGGCCTCCCGGGGAGCTGTTTTTT
TRBV7-2	.	TRBJ2-5	few	CASSPSYLTGKEETQYF	TGTGCCAGCAGCCCATCTTATCTAACCGGGAAAGAAGAGACCCAGTACTTC
TRBV4-3	.	TRBJ2-4	few	CASSQDLEGPKNIQYF	TGCGCCAGCAGCCAAGATCTCGAGGGCCCCAAAAACATTCAGTACTTC
TRBV4-3	.	TRBJ2-6	few	CASSQGARANVLTF	TGCGCCAGCAGCCAGGGGGCCAGGGCCAACGTCCTGACTTTC
TRBV20-1	TRBD2	TRBJ2-5	.	CSASGAGGRQETQYF	TGCAGTGCTAGTGGGGCGGGGGGCCGACAAGAGACCCAGTACTTC
TRBV7-8	.	TRBJ2-4	few	CASSSEENIQYF	TGTGCCAGCAGCTCGGAGGAAAACATTCAGTACTTC
TRBV6-5	TRBD2	TRBJ2-3	few	CASSYWTSGGTDTQYF	TGTGCCAGCAGTTACTGGACTAGCGGGGGGACAGATACGCAGTATTTT
TRBV6-4	.	TRBJ2-3	many	CASSAGSTDTQYF	TGTGCCAGCAGTGCGGGGAGCACAGATACGCAGTATTTT
TRBV20-1	.	TRBJ1-1	.	CSARDGPRTEAFF	TGCAGTGCTAGAGACGGGCCGAGGACTGAAGCTTTCTTT
TRBV12-3/TRBV12-4	.	TRBJ2-7	few	CASSYITGTSYEQYF	TGTGCCAGCAGTTACATAACCGGGACCTCCTACGAGCAGTACTTC
TRBV29-1	.	TRBJ2-2	.	CSVDMTGTTGELFF	TGCAGCGTTGACATGACAGGGACTACCGGGGAGCTGTTTTTT
TRBV29-1	.	TRBJ1-2	few	CSAMSAANYGYTF	TGCAGCGCCATGTCCGCGGCTAACTATGGCTACACCTTC
TRBV7-3	.	TRBJ2-1	many	CASSLLGSEQFF	TGTGCCAGCAGCTTACTGGGTAGTGAGCAGTTCTTC
TRBV12-3/TRBV12-4	.	TRBJ2-7	many	CASSGAYEQYF	TGTGCCAGCAGTGGCGCCTACGAGCAGTACTTC
TRBV12-3/TRBV12-4	TRBD1	TRBJ2-1	.	CASSPSGQGAVEQFF	TGTGCCAGCAGTCCTTCGGGACAGGGGGCTGTGGAGCAGTTCTTC